Included here is one TCR beta chain sequence, with context. Its target is unknown. This entry is derived from a study of T cell repertoires and HLA-DP antigens. Clones were read by immunoSEQ multiplex PCR, and TCRdb kept only the in-frame ones, dropping some. The sample carries about 73,000 clones, about four fifths recorded once. From germline, CDR1 is MGHDK and CDR2 SYGVNS. V gave up 8 bases and J gave up 4 bases; unmatched junction bases: 10. The CDR3 covers 15 residues. This chain uses TRBV25-1 with TRBJ1-3; 8 bases agree with TRBD1. The specimen sequenced was CD4+ T cells from PBMCs. The receptor was derived from a man between 60 and 70 years old in good health and CMV-seronegative. The CDR3 region is CASSEPGGAGNTIYF. The DNA of the CDR3 is TGTGCCAGCTCAGAGCCAGGGGGCGCCGGAAACACCATATATTTT.